One T cell receptor (beta chain) is described in this entry. Its target is unknown. TCRdb keeps only in-frame clones here, not all; method: immunoSEQ multiplex PCR. Among fewer than 25,000 clones, around three quarters were seen once, and the ten largest hold about 9.3%. This specimen comes from a study of vaccination effects on CD4 cells after COVID-19. Study as a whole: Either the BNT162b2 or mRNA-1273 vaccine was given to participants in two doses.

General observations from the study: Infection-derived and vaccine-derived clones contracted markedly late after vaccination.

Expansion with viral peptide pools was applied to antigen-specific CD4+ T cells by the ViraFEST assay prior to sequencing. With roughly 9 days of culture completed, CD4+ T cells were isolated. Nucleocapsid antibodies stayed negative before and after vaccination, showing no earlier SARS-CoV-2 infection. Peptides at 10 ug/ml and IL-2 at about 9.8 IU/ml were added to about 2 million PBMC per well. This clonotype was sampled from a human donor who received a COVID-19 vaccine. Sequenced here: CD4+ T cells from PBMCs cultured with HCoV-NL63 spike peptides, sampled before COVID-19 vaccination.

CDR3 in amino acids: CASLYHNEQFF. Written as DNA, the CDR3 is TGTGCCAGTCTTTACCACAATGAGCAGTTCTTC. This chain connects TRBV19 to TRBJ2-1; D unresolved. Trimming pared 8 bases from V and 5 bases from J, leaving 7 bases between. CDR1 LNHDA and CDR2 SQIVND come from the germline V gene (reference sequence). The CDR3 extends over 11 amino acids.